A selection of T cell receptor beta chains follows, all from one sample in a study of Ad26.COV2.S vaccination and SARS-CoV-2 variants. Assay: immunoSEQ multiplex PCR; the TCRdb copy retains only in-frame clones and omits some. The sample carries about 440,000 clones, around 90% recorded once. The sample consisted of peripheral blood, taken in a trial of Ad26.COV2.S vaccine versus placebo. The source is a person between 18 and 65 years old who received the Ad26.COV2.S COVID-19 vaccine or a placebo. Both conserved end residues are part of each CDR3. The order of the fields is V gene, clone size, J gene, CDR3 protein. Size values are once, few and many counts, or a class for expanded clones, and some rows have none.

v_call: TRBV24-1
clone_size: once
j_call: TRBJ2-1
cdr3_aa: CATSDLAGGLHEQFF

v_call: TRBV19
clone_size: few
j_call: TRBJ2-1
cdr3_aa: CASSLGTSGKDEQFF

v_call: TRBV5-6
clone_size: NA
j_call: TRBJ2-7
cdr3_aa: CASSLVLNSYEQYF

v_call: TRBV28
clone_size: once
j_call: TRBJ2-7
cdr3_aa: CASSFYGTSYEQYF

v_call: TRBV18
clone_size: NA
j_call: TRBJ1-2
cdr3_aa: CASSPIAGGANYGYTF

v_call: TRBV5-8
clone_size: few
j_call: TRBJ2-5
cdr3_aa: CASSPGQETQYF

v_call: TRBV7-9
clone_size: NA
j_call: TRBJ1-4
cdr3_aa: CASSLPSTVGREKLFF

v_call: TRBV2
clone_size: NA
j_call: TRBJ2-3
cdr3_aa: CASSESRGREANTDTQYF

v_call: TRBV24-1
clone_size: NA
j_call: TRBJ2-1
cdr3_aa: CATSERREQFF

v_call: TRBV7-3
clone_size: NA
j_call: TRBJ2-1
cdr3_aa: CASSPDSPRRSYNEQFF

v_call: TRBV19
clone_size: NA
j_call: TRBJ2-5
cdr3_aa: CASSIGFKQETQYF

v_call: TRBV2
clone_size: NA
j_call: TRBJ1-1
cdr3_aa: CASSVSWAEAFF

v_call: TRBV5-4
clone_size: NA
j_call: TRBJ2-2
cdr3_aa: CASSLVQGLNTGELFF

v_call: TRBV7-6
clone_size: NA
j_call: TRBJ2-2
cdr3_aa: CASSFRQGRSGELFF

v_call: TRBV6-6
clone_size: NA
j_call: TRBJ2-7
cdr3_aa: CASRRTGLGTYEQYF

v_call: TRBV19
clone_size: NA
j_call: TRBJ2-7
cdr3_aa: CASSPRTTYEQYF

v_call: TRBV19
clone_size: NA
j_call: TRBJ2-7
cdr3_aa: CASRRDPSSYEQYF

v_call: TRBV10-3
clone_size: NA
j_call: TRBJ2-7
cdr3_aa: CAISESIGGSGAYEQYF

v_call: TRBV4-3
clone_size: NA
j_call: TRBJ2-5
cdr3_aa: CASSQDLGTSLEETQYF

v_call: TRBV7-2
clone_size: NA
j_call: TRBJ1-5
cdr3_aa: CASSYRGEQPQHF

v_call: TRBV29-1
clone_size: NA
j_call: TRBJ2-5
cdr3_aa: CSVEDRKVDLETQYF

v_call: TRBV6-1
clone_size: NA
j_call: TRBJ1-6
cdr3_aa: CASSEARGLGSPLHF

v_call: TRBV6-2/TRBV6-3
clone_size: NA
j_call: TRBJ2-5
cdr3_aa: CASSRGDSQETQYF

v_call: TRBV29-1
clone_size: NA
j_call: TRBJ2-3
cdr3_aa: CSVVRGGTSTDTQYF

v_call: TRBV18
clone_size: NA
j_call: TRBJ1-1
cdr3_aa: CASSPGTENTEAFF

v_call: TRBV11-2
clone_size: NA
j_call: TRBJ2-3
cdr3_aa: CASSPLAGTLRRIDTQYF

v_call: TRBV19
clone_size: NA
j_call: TRBJ2-7
cdr3_aa: CASSIETSGSYEQYF

v_call: TRBV6-4
clone_size: NA
j_call: TRBJ2-3
cdr3_aa: CASSDSINTDTQYF

v_call: TRBV9
clone_size: NA
j_call: TRBJ2-1
cdr3_aa: CASSPRGEGSYNEQFF

v_call: TRBV9
clone_size: few
j_call: TRBJ2-7
cdr3_aa: CASSSPRGLAETYEQYF

v_call: TRBV20-1
clone_size: NA
j_call: TRBJ2-7
cdr3_aa: CRKITYEQYF

v_call: TRBV7-3
clone_size: NA
j_call: TRBJ2-5
cdr3_aa: CASSPQYQETQYF

v_call: TRBV19
clone_size: NA
j_call: TRBJ1-1
cdr3_aa: CASSPQGQHNTEAFF

v_call: TRBV27
clone_size: few
j_call: TRBJ2-2
cdr3_aa: CASSLTAKAIGELFF

v_call: TRBV28
clone_size: NA
j_call: TRBJ2-7
cdr3_aa: CASSKPGQGKYEQYF

v_call: TRBV5-4
clone_size: NA
j_call: TRBJ2-5
cdr3_aa: CASSLNSQETQYF

v_call: TRBV7-2
clone_size: NA
j_call: TRBJ2-1
cdr3_aa: CASSFLAGYNEQFF

v_call: TRBV6-5
clone_size: NA
j_call: TRBJ1-2
cdr3_aa: CASSYSRGYYGYTF

v_call: TRBV11-3
clone_size: NA
j_call: TRBJ2-5
cdr3_aa: CASSLRSGDQETQYF

v_call: TRBV2
clone_size: once
j_call: TRBJ2-5
cdr3_aa: CASRVAGAKPYQETQYF

v_call: TRBV4-3
clone_size: NA
j_call: TRBJ2-7
cdr3_aa: CASSQEPAGVNEQYF

v_call: TRBV5-4
clone_size: NA
j_call: TRBJ2-4
cdr3_aa: CASSSPGAKNIQYF

v_call: TRBV6-2/TRBV6-3
clone_size: NA
j_call: TRBJ2-6
cdr3_aa: CASSSAAGANVLTF

v_call: TRBV5-4
clone_size: once
j_call: TRBJ2-7
cdr3_aa: CASSSRVTSGSHEQYF

v_call: TRBV28
clone_size: NA
j_call: TRBJ1-5
cdr3_aa: CASSFQDRRSNQPQHF

v_call: TRBV3-1/TRBV3-2
clone_size: once
j_call: TRBJ1-5
cdr3_aa: CASSQGGVSNQPQHF

v_call: TRBV10-3
clone_size: NA
j_call: TRBJ2-5
cdr3_aa: CAINTGTVEGTQYF

v_call: TRBV6-2/TRBV6-3
clone_size: NA
j_call: TRBJ1-6
cdr3_aa: CASSWELYSPLHF

v_call: TRBV12-5
clone_size: once
j_call: TRBJ2-2
cdr3_aa: CASSSEYTGELFF

v_call: TRBV28
clone_size: NA
j_call: TRBJ2-7
cdr3_aa: CASRTPRDTAYEQYF

v_call: TRBV6-6
clone_size: once
j_call: TRBJ1-4
cdr3_aa: CASSYGGRPNEKLFF

v_call: TRBV29-1
clone_size: NA
j_call: TRBJ2-1
cdr3_aa: CSVRAPSNDRPYNEQFF

v_call: TRBV7-3
clone_size: NA
j_call: TRBJ2-1
cdr3_aa: CASSLWGLAGGPVHNEQFF

v_call: TRBV5-6
clone_size: NA
j_call: TRBJ2-7
cdr3_aa: CASSLEHGAGSYEQYF

v_call: TRBV4-1
clone_size: NA
j_call: TRBJ2-1
cdr3_aa: CASSQPTSGRAKDEQFF

v_call: TRBV3-1/TRBV3-2
clone_size: NA
j_call: TRBJ2-7
cdr3_aa: CASSPRQGLNEQYF

v_call: TRBV11-1
clone_size: NA
j_call: TRBJ2-1
cdr3_aa: CASSLAHSGAYNEQFF